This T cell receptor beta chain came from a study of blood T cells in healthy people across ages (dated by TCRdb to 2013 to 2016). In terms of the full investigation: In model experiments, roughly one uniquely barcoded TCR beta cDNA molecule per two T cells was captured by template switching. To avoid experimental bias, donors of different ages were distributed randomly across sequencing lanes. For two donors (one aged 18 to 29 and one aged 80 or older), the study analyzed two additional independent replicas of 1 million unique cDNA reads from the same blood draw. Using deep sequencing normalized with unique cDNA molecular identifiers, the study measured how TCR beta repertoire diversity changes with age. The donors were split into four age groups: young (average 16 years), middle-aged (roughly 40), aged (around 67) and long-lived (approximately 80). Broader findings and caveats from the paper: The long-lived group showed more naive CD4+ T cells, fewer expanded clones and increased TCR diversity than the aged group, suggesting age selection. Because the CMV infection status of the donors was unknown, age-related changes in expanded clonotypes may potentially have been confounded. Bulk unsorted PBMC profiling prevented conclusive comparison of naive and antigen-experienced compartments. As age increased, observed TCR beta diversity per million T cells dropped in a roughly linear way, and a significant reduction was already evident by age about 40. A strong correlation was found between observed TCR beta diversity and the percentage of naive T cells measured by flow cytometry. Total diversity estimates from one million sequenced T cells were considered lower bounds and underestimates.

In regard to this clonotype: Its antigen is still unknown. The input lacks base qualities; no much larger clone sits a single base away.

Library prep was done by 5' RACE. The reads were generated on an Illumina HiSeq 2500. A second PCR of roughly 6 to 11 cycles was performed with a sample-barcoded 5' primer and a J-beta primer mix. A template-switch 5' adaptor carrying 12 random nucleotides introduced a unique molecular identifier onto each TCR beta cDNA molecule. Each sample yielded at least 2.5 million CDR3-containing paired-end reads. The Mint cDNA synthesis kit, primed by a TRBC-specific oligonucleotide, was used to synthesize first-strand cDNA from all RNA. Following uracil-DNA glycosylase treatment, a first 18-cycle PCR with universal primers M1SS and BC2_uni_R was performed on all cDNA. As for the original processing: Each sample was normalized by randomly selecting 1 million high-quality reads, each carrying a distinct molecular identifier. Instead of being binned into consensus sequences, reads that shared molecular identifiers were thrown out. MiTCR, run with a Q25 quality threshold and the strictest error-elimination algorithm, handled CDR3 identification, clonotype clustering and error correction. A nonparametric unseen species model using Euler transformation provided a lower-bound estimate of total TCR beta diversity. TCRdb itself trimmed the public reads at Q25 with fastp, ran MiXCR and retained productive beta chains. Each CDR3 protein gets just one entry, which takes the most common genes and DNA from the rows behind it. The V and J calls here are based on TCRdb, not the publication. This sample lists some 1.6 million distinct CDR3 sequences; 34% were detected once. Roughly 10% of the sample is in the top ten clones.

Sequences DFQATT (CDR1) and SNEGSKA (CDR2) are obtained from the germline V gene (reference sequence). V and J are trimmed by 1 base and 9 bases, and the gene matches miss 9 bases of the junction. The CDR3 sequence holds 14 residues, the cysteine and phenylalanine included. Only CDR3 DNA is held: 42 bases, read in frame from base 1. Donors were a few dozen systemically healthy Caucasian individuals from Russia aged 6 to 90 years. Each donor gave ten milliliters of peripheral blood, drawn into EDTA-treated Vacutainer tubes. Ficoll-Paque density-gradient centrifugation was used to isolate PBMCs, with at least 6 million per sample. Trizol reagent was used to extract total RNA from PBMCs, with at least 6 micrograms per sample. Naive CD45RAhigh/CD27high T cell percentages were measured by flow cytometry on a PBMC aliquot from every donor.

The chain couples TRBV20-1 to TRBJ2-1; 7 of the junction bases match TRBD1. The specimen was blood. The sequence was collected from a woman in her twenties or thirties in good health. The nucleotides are TGCAGTGCTAGAGGGACAGGATTCGGTGGTGAGCAGTTCTTC. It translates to CSARGTGFGGEQFF.